The source of this T cell receptor (beta chain) is a study of regulatory T cells in long-lasting Graves disease. Time point of the sample: persistent/refractory GD, antithyroid drugs over 5 years with positive TRAb. Generation of the TCR library employed RNA extracted from PBMCs. Study-level findings and limits: Thyroid tissue went unexamined; only peripheral blood was analyzed. Among the persistent patients, fewer than 3,500 public clonotypes were shared, more than the approximately 1,000 shared among new patients.

TCR beta libraries were built with iRepertoire HTBI primers and Arm-PCR of CDR3 regions. TCRdb re-derived calls from the multiplex PCR reads in MiXCR, one entry per CDR3 protein. The sample has 400,000 to 450,000 distinct CDR3 sequences; 20% to 30% are singletons. As concerns this clonotype: Its antigen remains unknown.

Trimming removed 2 bases at V and 0 bases at J, with 11 bases between. The V gene's germline CDR1 is SGHTA and CDR2 FQGNSA. The CDR3 consists of 17 residues. This receptor was identified in a female donor with Graves disease. This specimen was peripheral blood mononuclear cells (PBMCs), taken when the disease was refractory, from a patient treated with antithyroid drugs. V usage is TRBV7-2 and J usage is TRBJ1-6, with D possibly matching TRBD1 (6 bases). CDR3 DNA: TGTGCCAGCAGCTTATTATTGGACAGCTCCTATAATTCACCCCTCCACTTT. Protein sequence: CASSLLLDSSYNSPLHF.